This T cell receptor beta chain was documented in a study of cytomegalovirus exposure and HLA in healthy donors. The study's findings and limits: Association with HLA alleles at 0.05 false discovery rate was found for about 17,000 TCR beta sequences in a later analysis. In all likelihood, a cluster of highly shared sequence variants was a sequencing artifact. According to the study, 180 or so TCR beta chains were cytomegalovirus-associated.

Concerning this clone itself: What it recognizes is unknown.

V gave up 0 bases and J gave up 1 base, with 10 bases separating them. There are 16 residues in the CDR3. Germline CDR1 MNHEY, CDR2 SVGAGI. PCR was performed using 60 Vbeta and 13 Jbeta primers. Produced via immunoSEQ multiplex PCR; TCRdb's table is partial and in-frame only. The sample has 200,000 or so clones; roughly 90% are singletons. This TCR came from a girl under three years old in good health and CMV-seronegative. The chain employs TRBV6-5 and TRBJ2-1, with a weak D call TRBD1 (6 bases). The specimen was PBMCs. The CDR3 DNA reads TGTGCCAGCAGTTACTCGATCGGGACATCCTACAATGAGCAGTTCTTC. Translating gives CASSYSIGTSYNEQFF.